The clone carrying this TCR beta chain has only one observation. The sample is drawn from a study of shared clonotypes between healthy human individuals. Assay used: immunoSEQ multiplex PCR; TCRdb lists only in-frame clones, some missing. The sample lists hundreds of thousands of clones, about 96% occurring once. The germline CDR1 and CDR2 sequences are MDHEN and SYDVKM. The CDR3 has 14 residues. Trimming cost V 5 bases and J 4 bases, with 12 bases left between them. Naive CD8 cells were CD45RO-negative, positively selected for CCR7, excluding terminally differentiated effector memory CD45RA+ cells. The V and J genes are TRBV28 and TRBJ1-3; D not resolved. The material sequenced was naive CD8+ T cells sorted from blood. The source of this sequence is a woman in her twenties or thirties in good health. CDR3 DNA: TGTGCCAGCAGTCGTCGGGAGATCGGAAACACCATATATTTT. It specifies CASSRREIGNTIYF.